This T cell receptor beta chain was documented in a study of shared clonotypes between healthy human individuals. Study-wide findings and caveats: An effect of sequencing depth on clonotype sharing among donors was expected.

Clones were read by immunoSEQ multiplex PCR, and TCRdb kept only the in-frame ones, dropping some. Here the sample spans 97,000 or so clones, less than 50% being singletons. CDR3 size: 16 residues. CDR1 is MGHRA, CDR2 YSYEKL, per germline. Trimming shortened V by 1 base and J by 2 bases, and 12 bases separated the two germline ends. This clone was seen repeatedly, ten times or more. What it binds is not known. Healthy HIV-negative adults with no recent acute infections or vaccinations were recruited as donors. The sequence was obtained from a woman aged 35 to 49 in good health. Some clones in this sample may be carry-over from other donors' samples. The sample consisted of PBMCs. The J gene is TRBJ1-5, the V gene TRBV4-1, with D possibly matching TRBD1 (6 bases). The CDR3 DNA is TGCGCCAGCAGCCAAGCCACAGGGAGTGGCAATCAGCCCCAGCATTTT. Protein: CASSQATGSGNQPQHF.